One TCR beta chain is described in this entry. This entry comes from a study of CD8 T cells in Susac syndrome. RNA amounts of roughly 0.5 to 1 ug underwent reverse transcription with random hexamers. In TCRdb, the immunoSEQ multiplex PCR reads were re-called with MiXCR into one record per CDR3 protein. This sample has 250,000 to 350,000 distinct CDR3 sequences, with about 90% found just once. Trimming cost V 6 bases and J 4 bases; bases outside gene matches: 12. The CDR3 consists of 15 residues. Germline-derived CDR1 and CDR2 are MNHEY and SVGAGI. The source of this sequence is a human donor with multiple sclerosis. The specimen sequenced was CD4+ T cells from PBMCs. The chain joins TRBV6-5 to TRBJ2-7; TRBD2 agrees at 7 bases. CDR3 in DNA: TGTGCCAGCAGCTATACCTCTAGCGGAAGGTACGAGCAGTACTTC. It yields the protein CASSYTSSGRYEQYF.